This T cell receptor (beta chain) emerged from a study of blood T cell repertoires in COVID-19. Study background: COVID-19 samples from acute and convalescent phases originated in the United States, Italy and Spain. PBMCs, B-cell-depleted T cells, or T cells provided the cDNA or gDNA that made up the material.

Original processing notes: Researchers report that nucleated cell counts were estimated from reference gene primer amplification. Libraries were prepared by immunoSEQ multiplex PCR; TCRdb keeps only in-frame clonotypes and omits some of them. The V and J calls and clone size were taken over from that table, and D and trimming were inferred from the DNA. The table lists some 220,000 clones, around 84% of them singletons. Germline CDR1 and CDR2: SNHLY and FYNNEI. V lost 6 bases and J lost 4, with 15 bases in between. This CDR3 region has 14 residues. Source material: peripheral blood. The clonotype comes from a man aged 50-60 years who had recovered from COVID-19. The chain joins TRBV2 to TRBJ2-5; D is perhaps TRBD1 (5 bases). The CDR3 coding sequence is TGTGCCAGCAGCCGCGGCAGGGTAGGAGAGACCCAGTACTTC. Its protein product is CASSRGRVGETQYF.